One and the same sample provided the 12 T cell receptor beta chains below, sequenced in a study of shared clonotypes between healthy human individuals. Produced via immunoSEQ multiplex PCR; TCRdb's table is partial and in-frame only. Here the sample spans roughly 2.6 million clones, just over 90% being singletons. Sequenced input: naive CD4+ T cells sorted from blood. As for subset: CD45RA+ positively selected. The receptors were gathered from a man between 18 and 29 years old in good health.

For this clone: Other DNA sequences in this specimen translate into the identical CDR3. V gene TRBV4-1 combines with J gene TRBJ2-7; the match to TRBD2 covers 11 bases. CDR1 MGHRA and CDR2 YSYEKL come from the germline V gene. The CDR3 length is 17 residues. Losses at the gene ends were 0 bases for V and 0 bases for J; bases not matched to a gene: 4. CDR3 residues: CASSQDLLAGASYEQYF. CDR3 nucleotides: TGCGCCAGCAGCCAAGATCTACTAGCGGGGGCCTCCTACGAGCAGTACTTC.

The chain has TRBV27 and TRBJ1-4; D not certain. CDR3 size: 14 residues. The V end was cut by 2 bases, the J end by 3 bases, with 7 bases between. Germline assignment: CDR1 MNHEY and CDR2 SMNVEV (reference sequence). The CDR3 DNA is TGTGCCAGCAGTTTACCAGGATCTAATGAAAAACTGTTTTTT. As protein: CASSLPGSNEKLFF.

This clone appeared a few times. The same CDR3 is also encoded by other DNA sequences in this sample. The rearrangement joins TRBV5-1 to TRBJ2-3; D might be TRBD1 or TRBD2, each matching 5 bases. V was cut by 0 bases and J by 0 bases, with 8 bases left in between. Germline V gene sequence: CDR1 SGHRS, CDR2 YFSETQ. The length of the CDR3 is 15 residues. The CDR3 loop reads CASSLVGASTDTQYF. The CDR3 DNA reads TGCGCCAGCAGCTTGGTCGGGGCTAGCACAGATACGCAGTATTTT.

V usage is TRBV6-1 and J usage is TRBJ1-4; the D gene is possibly TRBD1 (5 bases). Deletions cut 0 bases from V and 8 bases from J, with 16 bases between. CDR3 size: 16 residues. CDR1 is MNHNS, CDR2 SASEGT, per germline. The CDR3 region has the DNA TGTGCCAGCAGTGAAGCGGTTCGGGGGGTATTCGAAAAACTGTTTTTT. It encodes CASSEAVRGVFEKLFF.

The chain is built from TRBV29-1 and TRBJ2-3, with 12 bases aligning to TRBD2. Losses at the gene ends were 6 bases for V and 6 bases for J; bases not matched to a gene: 4. Germline CDR1 is SQVTM and CDR2 is ANQGSEA. This CDR3 has 13 amino acids. DNA of the CDR3: TGCAGCGTCCGACTAGCGGGGGTGGATACGCAGTATTTT. Translating it yields CSVRLAGVDTQYF.

This chain links TRBV10-3 with TRBJ1-1; 7 bases map to TRBD1. Losses at the gene ends were 4 bases for V and 7 bases for J; bases not matched to a gene: 3. Germline V gene data show CDR1 as ENHRY and CDR2 as SYGVKD. The CDR3 loop spans 12 amino acids. The CDR3 region has the DNA TGTGCCATCAGTGCGACAGGGTTTGAAGCTTTCTTT. Its translation is CAISATGFEAFF.

Regarding this clone: Within the sample, other DNA sequences also encode this same CDR3. The rearrangement links TRBV5-1 to TRBJ1-3; D uncertain. V lost 1 base to trimming and J lost 2 bases, with 10 bases between them. The CDR3 is made up of 15 amino acids. Germline V CDR1 and CDR2: SGHRS, YFSETQ. The CDR3, as DNA: TGCGCCAGCAGCTTGACGGGTGAGGCTGGAAACACCATATATTTT. Protein: CASSLTGEAGNTIYF.

This clone was found once. V is TRBV4-1 and J is TRBJ2-3; a weak D match, TRBD2 (6 bases). Germline V lookup: CDR1 MGHRA, CDR2 YSYEKL. V was cut by 2 bases and J by 6 bases, with 21 bases left in between. The CDR3 has 17 amino acids. The CDR3 nucleotides are TGCGCCAGCAGCCAATTGGACTACGGGACTTTGCCGGATACGCAGTATTTT. Protein sequence: CASSQLDYGTLPDTQYF.

The chain is built from TRBV2 and TRBJ1-4; D is unresolved. Germline-derived CDR1 and CDR2 are SNHLY and FYNNEI. The CDR3 is 13 residues long. Trimming took 4 bases from V and 3 from J, leaving 6 bases between them. The CDR3 sequence: CASSGLANEKLFF. The CDR3 DNA sequence: TGTGCCAGCAGTGGCCTCGCTAATGAAAAACTGTTTTTT.

The gene calls are TRBV28 and TRBJ2-5; perhaps D is TRBD1 or TRBD2 (5 bases each). The CDR3 totals 15 residues. Trimming removed 5 bases at V and 1 base at J, with 14 bases between. Germline V gene lookup returns CDR1 MDHEN and CDR2 SYDVKM. The CDR3 region is CASSTREGIQETQYF. The CDR3, as DNA: TGTGCCAGCAGTACCCGAGAGGGGATCCAAGAGACCCAGTACTTC.

This chain links TRBV10-2 with TRBJ2-7; no clear D gene. The V end was cut by 6 bases, the J end by 0 bases, with 6 bases between. The CDR3 has 12 amino acids. Germline V CDR1 and CDR2: WSHSY, SAAADI. CDR3 protein: CASSGSSYEQYF. CDR3 DNA sequence: TGCGCCAGCAGCGGTAGCTCCTACGAGCAGTACTTC.

The V and J genes are TRBV5-1 and TRBJ1-2; D might be TRBD1 (6 bases). The CDR3 contains 15 residues. CDR1 is SGHRS, CDR2 YFSETQ, per germline. Trimming stripped 2 bases from V and 5 bases from J, with 16 bases between. CDR3 loop: CASSLYRVPGYGYTF. CDR3 sequence (DNA): TGCGCCAGCAGCTTATACAGGGTTCCCGGTTATGGCTACACCTTC.